These 19 T cell receptor beta chains originate from one sample sequenced in a study of OX40 agonist ivuxolimab in advanced cancers. Clones were read by immunoSEQ multiplex PCR, and TCRdb kept only the in-frame ones, dropping some. The sample includes fewer than 70,000 clones, approximately 87% seen only once; the top ten take 6% to 7.5%. Material: CD4+ or CD8+ T cells sorted from blood, obtained in a trial of the OX40 agonist ivuxolimab. Receptor source: an adult with an advanced solid tumor such as melanoma, head and neck, liver or kidney cancer.

The CDR3 protein is CASSLMGPLQNTEAFF. The CDR3 region has the DNA TGTGCCAGCAGCTTAATGGGGCCCTTGCAGAACACTGAAGCTTTCTTT. J is TRBJ1-1 and V is TRBV7-2; weak D call: TRBD1 (5 bases). The CDR3 loop spans 16 amino acids. Germline loops: CDR1 SGHTA, CDR2 FQGNSA. V lost 2 bases to trimming and J lost 1 base, with 14 bases between them.

This clone was recorded once. The chain employs TRBV7-3 and TRBJ2-1, with TRBD1 matching 8 bases. With 3 bases clipped from V and 1 base from J, the junction kept 2 bases outside the gene matches. This CDR3 comprises 15 residues. The germline V gene encodes CDR1 SGHTA and CDR2 FQGTGA. The CDR3 sequence: CASSLDRVSYNEQFF. CDR3 in DNA: TGTGCCAGCAGCTTGGACAGGGTGTCCTACAATGAGCAGTTCTTC.

This clone showed up just a few times. V gene TRBV15 combines with J gene TRBJ2-7; 9 nucleotides align to TRBD2. V was clipped by 9 bases and J by 5 bases; unmatched bases: 14. Germline CDR1 and CDR2: LNHNV and YYDKDF (reference sequence). The CDR3 spans 15 residues. CDR3 nucleotides: TGTGCCACGTCCCTGGGGGGACTAGCATACGACGAGCAGTACTTC. This sequence encodes CATSLGGLAYDEQYF.

This chain uses TRBV6-1 with TRBJ2-5; perhaps TRBD2 as D (6 bases). The CDR3 runs to 15 residues. V shed 4 bases and J shed 4 bases, with 16 bases lying between them. Germline V gives CDR1 MNHNS, CDR2 SASEGT. In nucleotides, the CDR3 is TGTGCCAGCAGTGCTACGGGAGTAAGAGGAGAGACCCAGTACTTC. Translating gives CASSATGVRGETQYF.

V usage is TRBV13 and J usage is TRBJ2-7; D not resolved. The CDR3 has 11 residues. Trimming stripped 4 bases from V and 7 bases from J, with 8 bases between. Per germline, CDR1 PRHDT and CDR2 FYEKMQ (reference sequence). Here the CDR3 reads CASSSGLEQYF. The CDR3 DNA reads as TGTGCCAGCAGCTCGGGCCTTGAGCAGTACTTC.

V and J are TRBV27 and TRBJ1-5, with no clear D. The CDR3 covers 14 residues. V was trimmed by 6 bases and J by 4 bases, leaving 13 bases between them. The germline V gene has CDR1 MNHEY and CDR2 SMNVEV (reference sequence). CDR3: CASRSLARNQPQHF. CDR3 DNA sequence: TGTGCCAGCAGGAGCCTAGCAAGGAATCAGCCCCAGCATTTT.

CDR3 residues: CASSLEAEMHSPLHF. DNA of the CDR3: TGTGCCAGCAGCTTAGAGGCTGAAATGCATTCACCCCTCCACTTT. The chain joins TRBV7-6 to TRBJ1-6; the D is unclear. This CDR3 has 15 residues. The germline V and J ends were trimmed by 1 base and 8 bases, with 12 bases remaining between them. Per the germline V gene, CDR1 is SGHVS and CDR2 is FNYEAQ.

The gene calls are TRBV28 and TRBJ2-6; D is unresolved. Trimming removed 10 bases at V and 0 bases at J, with 7 bases between. Looked up from germline, CDR1 is MDHEN and CDR2 is SYDVKM. The CDR3 runs 13 residues. CDR3 amino acids: CATKGSGANVLTF. CDR3 sequence (DNA): TGTGCCACCAAAGGCTCTGGGGCCAACGTCCTGACTTTC.

This sequence joins TRBV2 and TRBJ1-4, with D unresolved. Germline V gene data show CDR1 as SNHLY and CDR2 as FYNNEI. The CDR3 runs to 15 residues. Trimming took off 3 bases at V and 0 bases at J, with 8 bases between the two ends. CDR3: CASSDGSTTNEKLFF. CDR3 coding DNA: TGTGCCAGCAGTGACGGCAGTACAACTAATGAAAAACTGTTTTTT.

This clone is a singleton in its sample. The chain joins TRBV14 to TRBJ2-1; 8 positions agree with TRBD2. This CDR3 has 15 amino acids. The germline V gene encodes CDR1 SGHDN and CDR2 FVKESK. The V and J ends lost 1 base and 8 bases, in that order; junction bases with no gene match: 7. CDR3 sequence: CASSQGPGGPDEQFF. Written as DNA, the CDR3 is TGTGCCAGCAGCCAAGGGCCGGGAGGGCCAGATGAGCAGTTCTTC.

This chain uses TRBV2 with TRBJ2-2; D is unclear. The length of the CDR3 is 12 residues. Germline V CDR1 and CDR2: SNHLY, FYNNEI. The ends were cut back, 6 bases at V and 4 bases at J, with 6 bases in the middle. CDR3 in DNA: TGTGCCAGCAGGCCCCCCACCGGGGAGCTGTTTTTT. Amino acids: CASRPPTGELFF.

The chain is built from TRBV30 and TRBJ2-7; D is possibly TRBD1 or TRBD2 (5 bases each). In germline, CDR1 is GTSNPN, CDR2 SVGIG (reference sequence). The germline V and J ends were trimmed by 0 bases and 6 bases, with 15 bases remaining between them. The CDR3 contains 14 residues. CDR3 nucleotide sequence: TGTGCCTGGAGTGTACGAGGGGTTTCTATCGAGCAGTACTTC. It codes for CAWSVRGVSIEQYF.

The J gene is TRBJ2-5, the V gene TRBV7-3, with TRBD2 matching over 11 bases. Per germline, CDR1 SGHTA and CDR2 FQGTGA. The CDR3 runs to 15 residues. V trimming: 3 bases; J trimming: 3 bases; junction bases outside the gene matches: 3. The DNA of the CDR3 is TGTGCCAGCAGCTTTTCGGGACTAGCGGAAGAGACCCAGTACTTC. It translates to CASSFSGLAEETQYF. The whole variable domain, remainder taken from reference TRBV7-3 and TRBJ2-5, is GAGVSQTPSNKVTEKGKYVELRCDPISGHTALYWYRQSLGQGPEFLIYFQGTGAADDSGLPNDRFFAVRPEGSVSTLKIQRTERGDSAVYLCASSFSGLAEETQYFGPGTRLLVL.

The chain carries TRBV5-1 and TRBJ1-6; 8 nucleotides align to TRBD1. V lost 0 bases, J lost 2 bases, and 4 bases stayed unmatched. In germline, CDR1 is SGHRS, CDR2 YFSETQ. CDR3 length: 17 residues. The CDR3 DNA sequence: TGCGCCAGCAGCTTGGCAGGGGGCTTTGCCTATAATTCACCCCTCCACTTT. Encoded protein: CASSLAGGFAYNSPLHF.

This chain uses TRBV5-4 with TRBJ2-4; no firm D call. V dropped 0 bases and J dropped 0 bases, with 1 base sitting between them. The CDR3 length is 13 residues. The V gene's germline CDR1 is SGHNT and CDR2 YYREEE (reference sequence). CDR3 loop: CASSLGAKNIQYF. CDR3 sequence (DNA): TGTGCCAGCAGCTTGGGAGCCAAAAACATTCAGTACTTC.

The chain has TRBV11-2 and TRBJ2-3; 7 bases are a match to TRBD2. V lost 1 base, J lost 2 bases, and 3 bases stayed unmatched. This CDR3 comprises 15 residues. Germline values: CDR1 SGHAT, CDR2 FQNNGV. CDR3 coding DNA: TGTGCCAGCAGCTTAGGCGGGAGAGACACAGATACGCAGTATTTT. Translating it yields CASSLGGRDTDTQYF.

The chain joins TRBV28 to TRBJ1-4, with 8 bases lining up with TRBD1. The CDR3 has 14 residues. Trimming at V came to 5 bases and at J to 12 bases, leaving 11 bases not matched to a gene. Germline CDR1 reads MDHEN; CDR2 reads SYDVKM. This CDR3 reads CASSDRQGRLELFF. In DNA, the CDR3 is TGTGCCAGCAGTGACCGACAGGGGAGGTTGGAACTGTTTTTT.

V usage is TRBV30 and J usage is TRBJ1-2; 10 nucleotides match TRBD1. The CDR3 contains 13 residues. The V and J ends lost 3 bases and 7 bases, in that order; junction bases with no gene match: 5. Germline CDR1 reads GTSNPN; CDR2 reads SVGIG (reference sequence). DNA for the CDR3: TGTGCCTGGAGCGACAGGGGGCTTAGTGGCTACACCTTC. As protein: CAWSDRGLSGYTF.

This sequence joins TRBV9 and TRBJ2-3; 8 positions agree with TRBD1. The CDR3 totals 16 residues. V dropped 0 bases and J dropped 6; count of bases not matched to a gene: 9. Germline V CDR1 and CDR2: SGDLS, YYNGEE. The CDR3 nucleotides read TGTGCCAGCAGCGTAGGATGGACAGGGTGGGAGGATACGCAGTATTTT. It codes for CASSVGWTGWEDTQYF.